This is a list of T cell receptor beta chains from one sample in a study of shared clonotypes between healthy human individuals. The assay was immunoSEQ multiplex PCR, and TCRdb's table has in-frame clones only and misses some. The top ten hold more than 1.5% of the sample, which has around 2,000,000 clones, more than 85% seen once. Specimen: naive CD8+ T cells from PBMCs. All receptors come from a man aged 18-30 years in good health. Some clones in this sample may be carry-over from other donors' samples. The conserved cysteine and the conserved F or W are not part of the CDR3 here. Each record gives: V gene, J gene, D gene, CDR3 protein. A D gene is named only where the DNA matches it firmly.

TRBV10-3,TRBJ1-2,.,ATLGEHYGYT
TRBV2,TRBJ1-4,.,ASREGTRSEKLF
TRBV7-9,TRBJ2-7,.,ASSPQLGEWNSWQY
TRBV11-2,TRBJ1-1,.,ASSLAPITTEAF
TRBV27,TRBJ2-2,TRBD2,ASSSSGSFAGELF
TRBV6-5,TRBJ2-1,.,ASSYSTAASYNEQF
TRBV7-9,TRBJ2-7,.,ASRAGWRYEQY
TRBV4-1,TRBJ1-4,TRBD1,ASSQGRTGRNEKLF
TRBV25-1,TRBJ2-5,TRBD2,ASSPLDSGSQETQY
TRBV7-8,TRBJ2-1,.,ASSPLFSSESSYNEQF
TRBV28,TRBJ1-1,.,ATLERENTEAF
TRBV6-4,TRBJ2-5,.,ASSEVAARGETQY
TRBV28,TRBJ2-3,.,ASSLPFYTDTQY
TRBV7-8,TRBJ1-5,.,ATSQGRSPQH
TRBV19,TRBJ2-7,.,ASSIKGSSYEQY
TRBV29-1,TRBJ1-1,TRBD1,SVSRTGFIGFNTEAF
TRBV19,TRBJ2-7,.,ASSPSRLGGVHEQY
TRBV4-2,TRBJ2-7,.,ASSQLPKDYEQY
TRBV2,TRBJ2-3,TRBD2,ASGERDLPDTQY
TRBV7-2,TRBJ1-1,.,ASSLVGRNTEAF
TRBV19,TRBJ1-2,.,ASSIPGSFSNYGYT
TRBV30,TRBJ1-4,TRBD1,AWSVDRGREKLF
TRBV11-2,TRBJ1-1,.,ASSLYPARRAMNTEAF
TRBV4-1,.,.,ASSQDEAGEHYEQY
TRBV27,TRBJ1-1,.,ASSLSTETLAF
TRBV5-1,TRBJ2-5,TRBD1,ASRDRLQETQY
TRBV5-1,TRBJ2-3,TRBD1,ASSLATGGTDTQY
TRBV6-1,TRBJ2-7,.,ASSELTPAYEQY
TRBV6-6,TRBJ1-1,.,ASSSGDRREAF
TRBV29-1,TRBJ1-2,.,SVGSWTAHPSYGYT
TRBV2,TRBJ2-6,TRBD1,ASSKEGAALSSGANVLT
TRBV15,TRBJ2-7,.,ATSRDPAAFRGNEQY
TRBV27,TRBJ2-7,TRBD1,ASMGDRYEQY
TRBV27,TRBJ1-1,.,ASSLTRQTEAF
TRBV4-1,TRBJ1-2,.,ASSPPRTVYGYT
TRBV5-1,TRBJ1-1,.,ASSGGSEAF
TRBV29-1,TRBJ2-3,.,SALTGKDIYTQY
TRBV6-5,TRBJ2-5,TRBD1,ASSTGEETQY
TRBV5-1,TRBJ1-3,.,ASSLRAVGFSGNTIY
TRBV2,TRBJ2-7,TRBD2,ASSDYSGSYEQY
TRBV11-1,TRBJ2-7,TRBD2,ASSLGFSGRPSYEQY